This T cell receptor (beta chain) is drawn from a study of blood T cells in healthy people across ages. Findings and caveats of the study: Long-lived donors had more naive CD4+ cells and higher diversity than aged donors.

The CDR3 is 16 residues long. The germline V gene encodes CDR1 SGHAT and CDR2 FQDESV (reference sequence). Trimming pared 2 bases from V and 0 bases from J, leaving 12 bases between. For the second PCR, which ran for roughly 7 to 11 cycles, a sample-barcoded 5' primer and a J-beta primer mix were used. The template-switch adaptor was a 5' adaptor with 12 random nucleotides. It tagged each cDNA molecule. TCRdb independently ran MiXCR on the 5' RACE reads; one entry per CDR3 protein. This sample has approximately 820,000 distinct CDR3 sequences; approximately 44% occur once, and the top ten carry roughly 18%. To note about this clonotype: Its antigen is unidentified.

This rearrangement joins TRBV11-1 to TRBJ2-3, with D unclear. Sequencing used blood. The clonotype comes from a man in his fifties or sixties in good health. For the CDR3, the DNA is TGTGCCAGCAGCTTAAAGGTCACTTCTAGCACAGATACGCAGTATTTT. This translates into CASSLKVTSSTDTQYF. Complete variable domain (other parts from reference TRBV11-1 and TRBJ2-3): EAEVAQSPRYKITEKSQAVAFWCDPISGHATLYWYRQILGQGPELLVQFQDESVVDDSQLPKDRFSAERLKGVDSTLKIQPAELGDSAMYLCASSLKVTSSTDTQYFGPGTRLTVL.